The T cell receptor beta chain described here comes from a study of blood T cell repertoires in COVID-19. Study summary: Collection of acute and convalescent COVID-19 samples took place in the United States, Italy and Spain. Nucleic acid was either cDNA or gDNA, and it came from T cells, B-cell-depleted T cells, or PBMCs.

After removal of 10 bases from V and 3 bases from J, the junction contained 8 bases not matched to a gene. The germline gives CDR1 MDHEN, CDR2 SYDVKM. The CDR3 spans 14 residues. Study processing details: From reference gene primer amplification, estimates of nucleated cell counts were derived. The repertoire was sequenced with immunoSEQ multiplex PCR; TCRdb's copy has only in-frame clones and lacks some. For V, J and clone size, that table is used; D and trimming come from the DNA. The sample contains over 200,000 clones, 80% to 90% of which appear only once. In terms of age and location, participants ranged from about 18 to 95 years and lived in about 25 US areas.

The chain recombines TRBV28 with TRBJ2-2, with 7 bases matching TRBD2. The TCR comes from a woman in her 50s who had recovered from COVID-19. The sequenced material came from PBMCs or T cells enriched from blood (not recorded which). The CDR3 loop reads CATAASGDTGELFF. CDR3 DNA sequence: TGTGCCACCGCAGCTAGCGGAGACACCGGGGAGCTGTTTTTT.